This TCR beta chain was obtained from a study of T-cell reconstitution after alpha-beta-depleted transplantation in children. General observations from the study: After one year, T-cell counts and TCRbeta diversity mostly came from new T cells. Some patients showed high day-60 TCRbeta diversity, which derived from surviving recipient T cells and thymic progenitors. It was reported that alpha-beta T cells came from several hundred expanded graft clones (about two months after transplant).

This clonotype was observed a handful of times. Its antigen is currently unknown. Researchers prepared the TCRbeta library using unique molecular identifiers, the study reports. Each CDR3 protein gets one entry after TCRdb re-called the PCR reads with MiXCR. The sample yields 200,000 or so distinct CDR3 sequences, around 7% seen once. Germline CDR1 is SGHTA and CDR2 is FQGTGA. The CDR3 sequence is 13 residues long. V gave up 0 bases and J gave up 6 bases, with 9 bases separating them. Sequences were derived from PBMCs, sampled before TCRalphabeta/CD19-depleted stem cell transplant. The chain combines TRBV7-3 with TRBJ2-7; TRBD1 might be the D (5 bases). This clonotype was sampled from a boy aged 2 to 10 with acute lymphoblastic leukemia, due to receive a stem cell transplant. This chain's CDR3 is CASSLTRGVEQYF. DNA for the CDR3: TGTGCCAGCAGCTTAACAAGGGGTGTCGAGCAGTACTTC. The full variable domain, completed using reference TRBV7-3 and TRBJ2-7, is GAGVSQTPSNKVTEKGKYVELRCDPISGHTALYWYRQSLGQGPEFLIYFQGTGAADDSGLPNDRFFAVRPEGSVSTLKIQRTERGDSAVYLCASSLTRGVEQYFGPGTRLTVT.